The T cell receptor beta chain described here comes from a study of shared clonotypes between healthy human individuals. Method: immunoSEQ multiplex PCR; TCRdb's copy keeps in-frame clones and lacks some. There are roughly 2.2 million clones in the sample; 90% to 95% occur only once, and 0.39% lies in the top ten. Between the trimmed V and J ends, which lost 4 bases and 0 bases, there was a span of 10 bases. This CDR3 is built from 15 residues. Germline V gene data show CDR1 as MNHEY and CDR2 as SMNVEV (reference sequence). Free of recent acute infections or vaccinations, the donors were healthy HIV-negative adults.

The chain uses TRBV27 and TRBJ2-1, with D hard to call. Specimen: naive CD4+ T cells from PBMCs. The sample's subset: CD45RA+ positively selected. The sequence derives from a man between 18 and 35 years old in good health. Some clones in this sample may be carry-over from other donors' samples. The CDR3 is CASSSRSGSYNEQFF. In DNA form, the CDR3 reads TGTGCCAGCAGTTCACGTTCCGGCTCCTACAATGAGCAGTTCTTC.